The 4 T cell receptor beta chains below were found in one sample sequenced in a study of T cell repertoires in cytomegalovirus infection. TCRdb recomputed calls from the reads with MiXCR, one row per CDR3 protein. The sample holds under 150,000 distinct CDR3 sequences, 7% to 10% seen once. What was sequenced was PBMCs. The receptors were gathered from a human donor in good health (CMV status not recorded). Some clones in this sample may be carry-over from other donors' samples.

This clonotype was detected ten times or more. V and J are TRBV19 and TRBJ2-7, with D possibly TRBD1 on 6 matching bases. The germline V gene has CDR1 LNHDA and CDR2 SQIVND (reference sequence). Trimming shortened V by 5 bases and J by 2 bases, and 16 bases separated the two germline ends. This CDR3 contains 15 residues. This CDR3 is CASSLGQTIPYEQYF. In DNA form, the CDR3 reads TGTGCCAGTAGTTTAGGACAGACAATTCCCTACGAGCAGTACTTC.

CDR3 amino acids: CASSVAMLYNSPLHF. The CDR3, as DNA: TGTGCCAGCAGTGTGGCCATGCTCTATAATTCACCCCTCCACTTT. The chain employs TRBV2 and TRBJ1-6; D gene uncertain. The germline gives CDR1 SNHLY, CDR2 FYNNEI. The CDR3 has 15 residues. V lost 4 bases to trimming and J lost 3 bases, with 10 bases between them.

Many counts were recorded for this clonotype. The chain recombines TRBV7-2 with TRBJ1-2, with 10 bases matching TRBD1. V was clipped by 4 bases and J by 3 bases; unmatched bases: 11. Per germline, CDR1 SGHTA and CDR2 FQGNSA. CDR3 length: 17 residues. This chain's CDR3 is CASSSRQGASIDYGYTF. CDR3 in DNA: TGTGCCAGCAGCTCAAGACAGGGGGCCAGTATCGACTATGGCTACACCTTC.

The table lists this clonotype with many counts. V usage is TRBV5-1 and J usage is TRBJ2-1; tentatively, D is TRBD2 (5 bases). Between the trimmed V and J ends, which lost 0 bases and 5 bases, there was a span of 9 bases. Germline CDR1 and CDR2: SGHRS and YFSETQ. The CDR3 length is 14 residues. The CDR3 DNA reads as TGCGCCAGCAGCTTGGCGGGGTGGAACAATGAGCAGTTCTTC. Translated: CASSLAGWNNEQFF.